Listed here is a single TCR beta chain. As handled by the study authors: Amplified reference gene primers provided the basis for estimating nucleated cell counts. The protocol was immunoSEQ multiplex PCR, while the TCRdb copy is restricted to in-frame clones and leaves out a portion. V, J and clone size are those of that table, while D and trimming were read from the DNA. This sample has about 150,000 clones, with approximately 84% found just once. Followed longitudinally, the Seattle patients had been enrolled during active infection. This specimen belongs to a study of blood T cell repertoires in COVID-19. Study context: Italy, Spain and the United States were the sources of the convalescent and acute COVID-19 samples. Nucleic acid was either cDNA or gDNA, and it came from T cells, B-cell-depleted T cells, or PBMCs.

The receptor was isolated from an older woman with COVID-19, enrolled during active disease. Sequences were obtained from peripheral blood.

The CDR3 DNA reads TGTGCCAGCAGTAGGGGAAGGACGGAGAACTATGGCTACACCTTC. Its translation is CASSRGRTENYGYTF. The V gene is TRBV6-5, the J gene TRBJ1-2; perhaps TRBD1 as D (5 bases). CDR1 and CDR2 from the germline V gene are MNHEY and SVGAGI. The CDR3 has 15 amino acids. Trimming removed 5 bases at V and 2 bases at J, with 15 bases between.